This T cell receptor beta chain was documented in a study of blood T cell dynamics during melanoma immunotherapy. Across the study: Metastatic melanoma patients received first-line pembrolizumab or nivolumab plus ipilimumab.

Time point defined: pre-treatment baseline. Response was assessed by RECIST 1.1 at 12 weeks, except two rapid progressors. This CDR3 is 15 amino acids long. V gave up 0 bases and J gave up 4 bases, with 10 bases separating them. Per the germline V gene, CDR1 is SGHVS and CDR2 is FQNEAQ. A fixed DNA input of 300 to 350 ng was used per bulk PBMC sample. The method was immunoSEQ multiplex PCR; TCRdb's version includes in-frame clones alone and lacks a portion of them. Of approximately 17,000 clones listed, approximately 90% are singletons. V and J are TRBV7-8 and TRBJ2-1; D gene unclear. The sequences come from blood, collected from a patient treated with checkpoint blockade. The TCR comes from a human donor with melanoma. CDR3 in amino acids: CASSLASRPYNEQFF. The CDR3 DNA reads TGTGCCAGCAGCTTAGCCTCACGGCCATACAATGAGCAGTTCTTC. The full variable domain, with the rest looked up from reference TRBV7-8 and TRBJ2-1, is GAGVSQSPRYKVAKRGQDVALRCDPISGHVSLFWYQQALGQGPEFLTYFQNEAQLDKSGLPSDRFFAERPEGSVSTLKIQRTQQEDSAVYLCASSLASRPYNEQFFGPGTRLTVL.